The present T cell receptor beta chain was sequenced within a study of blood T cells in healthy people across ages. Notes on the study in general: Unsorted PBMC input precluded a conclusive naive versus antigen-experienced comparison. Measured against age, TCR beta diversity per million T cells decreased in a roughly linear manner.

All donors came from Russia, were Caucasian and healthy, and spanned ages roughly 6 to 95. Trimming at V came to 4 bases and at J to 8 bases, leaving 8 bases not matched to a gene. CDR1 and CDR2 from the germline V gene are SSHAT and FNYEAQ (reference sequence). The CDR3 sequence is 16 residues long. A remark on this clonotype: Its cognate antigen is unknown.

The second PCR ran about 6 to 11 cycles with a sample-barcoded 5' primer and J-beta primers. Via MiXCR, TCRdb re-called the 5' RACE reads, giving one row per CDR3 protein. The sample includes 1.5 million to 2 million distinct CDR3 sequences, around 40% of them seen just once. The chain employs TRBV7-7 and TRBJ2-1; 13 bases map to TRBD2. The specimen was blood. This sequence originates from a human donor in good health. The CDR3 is CASSSGLAGIIDEQFF. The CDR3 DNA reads TGTGCCAGCAGCTCGGGACTAGCGGGGATAATCGATGAGCAGTTCTTC.